This TCR beta chain emerged from a study of T-cell memory formation after mild COVID-19 (dated by TCRdb to the early 2020s). Concerning the study at large: TCR sequence clusters from the two donors were largely donor specific. Two young, previously healthy adult volunteers, one female and one male, were included in the cohort. Longitudinal TCRalpha and TCRbeta repertoire sequencing tracked T-cell clones expanding and contracting after mild COVID-19 in two donors.

Overall results and qualifications from the work: Clones that contracted from day 15 to 85 showed balanced CD4/CD8 phenotypes, whereas a second wave of clones that expanded from day 15 to 37 leaned towards CD4+. The second-wave clones that peaked on day 37 were not confirmed to be SARS-CoV-2 specific. Some responding clones were detected in pre-infection memory, suggesting pre-existing cross-reactive memory T cells joined the SARS-CoV-2 response. Only a couple of mild cases were covered in the study, and larger cohorts including severe cases with pre-infection samples were considered necessary. Contracting CD4+ clones turned up mainly in the CM and EM memory subsets, whereas EMRA was where CD8+ clones were enriched.

The germline V gene yields MGHRA for CDR1 and YSYEKL for CDR2. The CDR3 measures 15 amino acids from cysteine to phenylalanine. The CDR3 DNA has 45 bases and is translated from base 1. This clonotype has only a few counts. Its target antigen remains unknown. Its ends do not fully match the called genes, so a read error is possible. Ficoll-Paque density gradient centrifugation was used to isolate PBMCs. TCRdb lists the instrument as Illumina NovaSeq 6000. Using 5'RACE with constant-segment primers, TCRalpha and TCRbeta cDNA libraries were constructed, with sample barcodes and unique molecular identifiers added in the process. Trizol reagent was used to extract RNA from every sample. Libraries were amplified in two PCR steps, with a second sample barcode and Illumina TruSeq adapters added in the second step. Libraries were sequenced on an Illumina NovaSeq with 2 x 150 bp paired-end reads. Processing in the source paper ran as follows. The reads were demultiplexed and collapsed into UMI-guided consensus sequences using migec v1.2.7. With mixcr v2.1.11, UMI consensuses were aligned to TRA and TRB V and J templates and assembled into clonotypes. Expanded or contracted clonotypes were those called significant by both edgeR and NoisET, with noise models trained on biological replicates. For edgeR calls, a false discovery rate-adjusted p below 0.01 and a log2 fold-change threshold of 1 were applied. As an exploratory analysis of dynamics, max-normalized trajectories of the 1000 most abundant clonotypes were examined by PCA with hierarchical clustering. The CD4 or CD8 phenotype of responding clones was assigned using the separately sequenced CD4+ and CD8+ repertoires. The public reads were run again by TCRdb, first through fastp at Q25 and then through MiXCR, and only productive beta chains were kept. CDR3 protein sequences are deduplicated, and each keeps its most common genes and DNA. The V and J calls shown here were made by TCRdb, not taken from the authors' results. Present in this sample are hundreds of thousands of distinct CDR3 sequences, roughly 17% of which were seen just once. The ten biggest clones cover about 12% of the sample.

Sequenced: PBMCs or a T cell subset sorted from them (not recorded which). This TCR came from an adult woman who had mild COVID-19 (a few samples of this study predate the infection). The sample titles of this study are shuffled in the database, so cell type and time point are left out; the donor was told from shared clones. Recombination linked TRBV4-1 to TRBJ1-1; the D gene lacks a confident call. The CDR3 protein: CASTQESSGNTEAFF. The base sequence is TGCGCCAGCACCCAAGAGTCTTCGGGGAACACTGAAGCTTTCTTT.